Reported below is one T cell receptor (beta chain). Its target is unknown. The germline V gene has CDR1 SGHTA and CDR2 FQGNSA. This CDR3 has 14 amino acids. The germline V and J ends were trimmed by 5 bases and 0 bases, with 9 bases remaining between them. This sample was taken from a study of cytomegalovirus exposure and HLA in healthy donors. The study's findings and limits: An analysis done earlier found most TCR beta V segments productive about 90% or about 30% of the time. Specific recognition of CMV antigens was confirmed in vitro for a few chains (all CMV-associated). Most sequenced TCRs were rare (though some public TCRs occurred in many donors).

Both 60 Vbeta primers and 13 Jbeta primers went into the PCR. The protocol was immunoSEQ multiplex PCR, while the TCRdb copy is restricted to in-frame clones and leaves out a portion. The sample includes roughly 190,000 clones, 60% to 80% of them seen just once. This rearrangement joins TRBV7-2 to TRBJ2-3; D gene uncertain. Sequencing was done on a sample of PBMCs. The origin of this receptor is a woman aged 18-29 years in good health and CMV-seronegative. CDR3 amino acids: CASSPTLSTDTQYF. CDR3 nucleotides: TGTGCCAGCAGCCCGACACTTAGCACAGATACGCAGTATTTT.